This T cell receptor (beta chain) originates from a study of cytomegalovirus exposure and HLA in healthy donors. Vbeta (60) and Jbeta (13) primers were used in the PCR. Profiled with immunoSEQ multiplex PCR; TCRdb holds only in-frame clones, not every one. The sample yields 150,000 to 200,000 clones, roughly 80% seen once. After removal of 3 bases from V and 5 bases from J, the junction contained 10 bases not matched to a gene. The CDR3 sequence is 15 residues long. The V gene's germline CDR1 is KGHSH and CDR2 LQKENI. Material: PBMCs. This clonotype originated in a woman under 30 in good health and CMV-seronegative. The rearrangement joins TRBV18 to TRBJ2-7; 7 bases are a match to TRBD2. Here the CDR3 reads CASSPLGGRANEQYV. CDR3 coding DNA: TGTGCCAGCTCACCCTTAGGAGGGAGGGCCAACGAGCAGTACGTC.